The clone carrying this T cell receptor beta chain was seen a few times. Its antigen is still unknown. This sample is part of a study of CD8 T cells in Susac syndrome. Regarding the study as a whole: It was acknowledged in the study that its TCR sequencing and HLA analysis involved a relatively small number of individuals.

V shed 6 bases and J shed 4 bases, with 19 bases lying between them. The CDR3 is made up of 16 amino acids. Patients with stable or active relapsing-remitting disease, all of them treatment-naive, made up the multiple sclerosis controls. Through negative isolation, CD4+ and CD8+ T cells were obtained, while TEMRA cells were enriched using FACS. The authors reverse transcribed about 0.5 to 1 ug RNA with random hexamers. Coverage of TCR beta CDR3 amplification by immunoSEQ multiplex PCR extended to 54 Vbeta and 13 Jbeta. TCRdb processed the immunoSEQ multiplex PCR reads anew with MiXCR; each CDR3 protein has one entry. The table shows approximately 180,000 distinct CDR3 sequences, with 85% to 95% occurring only once.

This TCR derives from a human donor with multiple sclerosis. The sample consisted of CD4+ T cells from PBMCs. This chain joins TRBV23-1 and TRBJ1-5; TRBD1 is a possible D gene (5 bases). TRBV23-1 is an ORF, and what it does is uncertain. CDR3 sequence (DNA): TGCGCCAGCAGACTACAGGTTGGCAGGCAGAATCAGCCCCAGCATTTT. This codes for CASRLQVGRQNQPQHF.